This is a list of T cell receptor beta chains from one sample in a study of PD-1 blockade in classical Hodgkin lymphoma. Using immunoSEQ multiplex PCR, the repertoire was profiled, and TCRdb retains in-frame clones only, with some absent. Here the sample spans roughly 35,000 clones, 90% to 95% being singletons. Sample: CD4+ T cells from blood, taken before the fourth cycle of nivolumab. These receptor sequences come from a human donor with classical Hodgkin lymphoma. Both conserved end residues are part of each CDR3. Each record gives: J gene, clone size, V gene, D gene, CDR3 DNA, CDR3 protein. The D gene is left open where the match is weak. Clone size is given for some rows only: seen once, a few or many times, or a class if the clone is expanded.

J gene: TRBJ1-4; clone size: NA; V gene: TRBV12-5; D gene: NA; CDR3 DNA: TGTGCTAGTGGTTTGGGGGACGAGGGTAGGGGTGAAAAACTGTTTTTT; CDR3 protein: CASGLGDEGRGEKLFF
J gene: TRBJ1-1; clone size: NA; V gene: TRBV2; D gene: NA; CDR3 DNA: TGTGCCAGCAAGGTCGCCGAGCTAAGGGCTTTCTTT; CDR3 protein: CASKVAELRAFF
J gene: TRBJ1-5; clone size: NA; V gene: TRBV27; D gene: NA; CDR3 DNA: TGTGCCAGCAGTTTATCGGGGGCGGGGTACAATCAGCCCCAGCATTTT; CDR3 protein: CASSLSGAGYNQPQHF
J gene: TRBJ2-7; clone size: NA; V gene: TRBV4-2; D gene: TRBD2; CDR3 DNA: TGTGCCAGCAGCCCCTTCAGCGGGAGCTCCTACGAGCAGTACTTC; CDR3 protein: CASSPFSGSSYEQYF
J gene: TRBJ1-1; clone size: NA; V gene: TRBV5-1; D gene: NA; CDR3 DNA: TGCGCCAGCAGCGCTGGGGCATGGAGCACTGAAGCTTTCTTT; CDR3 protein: CASSAGAWSTEAFF
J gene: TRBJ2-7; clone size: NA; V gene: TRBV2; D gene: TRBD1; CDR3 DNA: TGTGCCAGCTGGGGGACAGGGGGCCCCGAGCAGTACTTC; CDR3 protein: CASWGTGGPEQYF
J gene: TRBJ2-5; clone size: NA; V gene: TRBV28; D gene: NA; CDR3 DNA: TGTGCCAGCAGTTTAGTTGGGCGGCGTGAAGAGACCCAGTACTTC; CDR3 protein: CASSLVGRREETQYF
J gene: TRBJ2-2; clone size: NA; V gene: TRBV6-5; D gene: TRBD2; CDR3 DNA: TGTGCCAGCCGCCCCCTAGCGGCGAACACCGGGGAGCTGTTTTTT; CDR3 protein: CASRPLAANTGELFF
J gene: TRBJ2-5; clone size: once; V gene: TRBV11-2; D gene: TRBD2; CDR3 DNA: TGTGCCAGCAGCTTCAGACTAGCGGAAAGGGAGACCCAGTACTTC; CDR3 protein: CASSFRLAERETQYF
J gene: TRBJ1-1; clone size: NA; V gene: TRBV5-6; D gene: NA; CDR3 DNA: TGTGCCAGCGCCTCGGCGGGGCGCCCAACTGAAGCTTTCTTT; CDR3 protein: CASASAGRPTEAFF
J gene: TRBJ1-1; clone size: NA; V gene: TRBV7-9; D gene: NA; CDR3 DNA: TGTGCCAGCTCAAGGGGGGGAGATACTGAAGCTTTCTTT; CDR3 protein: CASSRGGDTEAFF